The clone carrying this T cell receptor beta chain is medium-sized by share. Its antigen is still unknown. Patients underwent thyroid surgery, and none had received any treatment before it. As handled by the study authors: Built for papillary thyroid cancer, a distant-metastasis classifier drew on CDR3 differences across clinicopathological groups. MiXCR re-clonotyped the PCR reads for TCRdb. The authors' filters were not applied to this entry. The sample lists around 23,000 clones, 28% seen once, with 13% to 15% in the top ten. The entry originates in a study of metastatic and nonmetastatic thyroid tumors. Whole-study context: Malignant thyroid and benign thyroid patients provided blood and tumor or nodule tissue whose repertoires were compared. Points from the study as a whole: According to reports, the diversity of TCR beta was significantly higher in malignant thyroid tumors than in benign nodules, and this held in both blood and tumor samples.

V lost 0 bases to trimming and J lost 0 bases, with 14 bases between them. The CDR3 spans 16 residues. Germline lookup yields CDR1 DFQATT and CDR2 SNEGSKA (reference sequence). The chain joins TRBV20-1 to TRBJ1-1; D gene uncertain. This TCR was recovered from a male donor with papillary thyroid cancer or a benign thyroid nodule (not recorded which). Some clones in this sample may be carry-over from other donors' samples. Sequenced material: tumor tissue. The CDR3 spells CSARDGKRTVNTEAFF. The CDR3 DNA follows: TGCAGTGCTAGAGATGGAAAGAGAACGGTGAACACTGAAGCTTTCTTT.